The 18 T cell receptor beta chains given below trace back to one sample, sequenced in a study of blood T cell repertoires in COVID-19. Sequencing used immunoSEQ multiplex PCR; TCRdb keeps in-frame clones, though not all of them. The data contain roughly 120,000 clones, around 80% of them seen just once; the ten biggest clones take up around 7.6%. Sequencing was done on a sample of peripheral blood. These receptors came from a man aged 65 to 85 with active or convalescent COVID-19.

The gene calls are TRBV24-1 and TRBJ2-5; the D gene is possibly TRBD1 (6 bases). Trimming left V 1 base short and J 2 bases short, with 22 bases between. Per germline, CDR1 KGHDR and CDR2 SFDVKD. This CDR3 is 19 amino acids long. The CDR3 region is CATSDFPILGAPGQETQYF. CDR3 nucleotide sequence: TGTGCCACCAGTGATTTTCCGATTCTGGGGGCACCAGGTCAAGAGACCCAGTACTTC.

CDR3 sequence (DNA): TGCGCCAGCAGCCAGACAGGGGACTATGGCTACACCTTC. Protein: CASSQTGDYGYTF. The gene calls are TRBV5-1 and TRBJ1-2, with TRBD1 matching over 8 bases. The V and J ends lost 4 bases and 3 bases, in that order; junction bases with no gene match: 2. Germline V gives CDR1 SGHRS, CDR2 YFSETQ. CDR3 length equals 13 residues.

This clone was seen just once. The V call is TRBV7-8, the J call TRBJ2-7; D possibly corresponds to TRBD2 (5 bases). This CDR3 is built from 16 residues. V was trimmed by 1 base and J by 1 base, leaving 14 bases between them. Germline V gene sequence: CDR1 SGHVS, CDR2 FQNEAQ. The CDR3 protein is CASSLGVSSMSYEQYF. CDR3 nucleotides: TGTGCCAGCAGCTTAGGAGTTTCTAGCATGTCCTACGAGCAGTACTTC.

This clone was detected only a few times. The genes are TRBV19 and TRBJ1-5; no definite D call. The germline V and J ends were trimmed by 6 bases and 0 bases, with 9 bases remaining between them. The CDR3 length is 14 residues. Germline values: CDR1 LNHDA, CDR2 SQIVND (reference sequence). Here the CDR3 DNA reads TGTGCCAGTAGCAAACCGAGTAGCAATCAGCCCCAGCATTTT. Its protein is CASSKPSSNQPQHF.

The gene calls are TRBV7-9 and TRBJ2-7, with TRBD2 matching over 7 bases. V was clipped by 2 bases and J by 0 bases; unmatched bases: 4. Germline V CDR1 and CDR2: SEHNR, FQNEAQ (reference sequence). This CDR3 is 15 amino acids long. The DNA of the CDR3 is TGTGCCAGCAGCTTAAGCGGGACCTACTCCTACGAGCAGTACTTC. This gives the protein CASSLSGTYSYEQYF.

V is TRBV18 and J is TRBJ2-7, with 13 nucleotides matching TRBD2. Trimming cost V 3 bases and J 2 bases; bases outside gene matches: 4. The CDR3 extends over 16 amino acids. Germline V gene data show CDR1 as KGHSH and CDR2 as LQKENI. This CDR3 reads CASSPGLAGATYEQYF. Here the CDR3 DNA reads TGTGCCAGCTCACCCGGACTAGCGGGAGCGACCTACGAGCAGTACTTC.

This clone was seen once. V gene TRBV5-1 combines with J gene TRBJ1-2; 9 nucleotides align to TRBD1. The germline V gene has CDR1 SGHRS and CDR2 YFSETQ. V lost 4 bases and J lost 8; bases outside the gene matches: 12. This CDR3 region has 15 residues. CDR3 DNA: TGCGCCAGCAGCACATCCAAAGACAGGGGGATCGGCTACACCTTC. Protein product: CASSTSKDRGIGYTF.

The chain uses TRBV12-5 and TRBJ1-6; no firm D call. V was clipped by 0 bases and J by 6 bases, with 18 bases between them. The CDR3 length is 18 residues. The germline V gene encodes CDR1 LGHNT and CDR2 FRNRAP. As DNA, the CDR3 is TGTGCTAGTGGTTTGGTACAAGGCCCGCGAGGCGGTAATTCACCCCTCCACTTT. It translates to CASGLVQGPRGGNSPLHF.

The DNA of the CDR3 is TGTGCCAGCAGCTCTCGGACCGGGGAGCTGTTTTTT. Encoded protein: CASSSRTGELFF. The chain links TRBV7-2 to TRBJ2-2; D remains unclear. The ends were cut back, 4 bases at V and 5 bases at J, with 5 bases in the middle. The CDR3 runs 12 residues. Germline-derived CDR1 and CDR2 are SGHTA and FQGNSA.

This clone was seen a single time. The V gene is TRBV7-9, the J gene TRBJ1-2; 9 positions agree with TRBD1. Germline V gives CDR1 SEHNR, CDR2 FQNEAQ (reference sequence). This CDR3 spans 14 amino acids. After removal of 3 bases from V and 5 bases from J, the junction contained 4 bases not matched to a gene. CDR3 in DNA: TGTGCCAGCAGCTTCCCGGGACAGGGATATGGCTACACCTTC. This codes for CASSFPGQGYGYTF. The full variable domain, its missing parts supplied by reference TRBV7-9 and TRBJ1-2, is DTGVSQNPRHKITKRGQNVTFRCDPISEHNRLYWYRQTLGQGPEFLTYFQNEAQLEKSRLLSDRFSAERPKGSFSTLEIQRTEQGDSAMYLCASSFPGQGYGYTFGSGTRLTVV.

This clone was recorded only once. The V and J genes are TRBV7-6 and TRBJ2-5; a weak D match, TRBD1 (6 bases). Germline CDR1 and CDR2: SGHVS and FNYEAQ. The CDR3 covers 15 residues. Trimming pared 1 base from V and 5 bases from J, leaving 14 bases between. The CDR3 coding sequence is TGTGCCAGCAGCTTAGATGGGGGCGGATGGGAGACCCAGTACTTC. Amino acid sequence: CASSLDGGGWETQYF.

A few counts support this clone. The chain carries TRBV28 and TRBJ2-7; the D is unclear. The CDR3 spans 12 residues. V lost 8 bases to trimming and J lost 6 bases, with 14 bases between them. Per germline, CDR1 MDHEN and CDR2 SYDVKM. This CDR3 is CASASISGEQYF. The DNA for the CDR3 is TGTGCCAGCGCCTCAATTAGTGGCGAGCAGTACTTC.

The CDR3 region is CASSLVLNEKLFF. The CDR3 nucleotides read TGCGCCAGCAGCTTGGTCCTTAATGAAAAACTGTTTTTT. The chain has TRBV5-1 and TRBJ1-4; no clear D. Germline-derived CDR1 and CDR2 are SGHRS and YFSETQ. The CDR3 is 13 amino acids. Trimming removed 0 bases at V and 4 bases at J, with 4 bases between.

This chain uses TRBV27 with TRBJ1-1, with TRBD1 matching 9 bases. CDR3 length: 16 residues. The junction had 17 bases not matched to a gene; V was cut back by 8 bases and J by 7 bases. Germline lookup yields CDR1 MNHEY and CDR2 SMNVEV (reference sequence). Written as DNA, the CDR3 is TGTGCCAGCCCCTCGGATCGGGGGGACAGGGTCCTTGAAGCTTTCTTT. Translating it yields CASPSDRGDRVLEAFF.

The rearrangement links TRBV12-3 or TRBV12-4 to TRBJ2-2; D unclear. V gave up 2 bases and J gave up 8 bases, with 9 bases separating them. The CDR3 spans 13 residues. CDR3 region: CASSLFSVGELFF. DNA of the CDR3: TGTGCCAGCAGTTTATTTTCGGTGGGGGAGCTGTTTTTT.

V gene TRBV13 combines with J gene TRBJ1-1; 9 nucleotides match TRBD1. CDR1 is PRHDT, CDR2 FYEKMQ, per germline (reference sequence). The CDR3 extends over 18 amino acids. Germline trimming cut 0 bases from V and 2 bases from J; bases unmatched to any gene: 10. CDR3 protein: CASSLGIQGASKNTEAFF. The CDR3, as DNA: TGTGCCAGCAGCTTAGGTATACAGGGGGCGTCTAAAAACACTGAAGCTTTCTTT.

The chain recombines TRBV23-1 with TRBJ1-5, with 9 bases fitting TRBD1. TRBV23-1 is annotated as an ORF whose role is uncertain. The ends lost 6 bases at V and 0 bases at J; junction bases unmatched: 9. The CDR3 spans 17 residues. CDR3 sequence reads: CASRGGRTGASNQPQHF. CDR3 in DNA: TGCGCCAGCAGGGGGGGGAGGACAGGGGCTAGCAATCAGCCCCAGCATTTT.

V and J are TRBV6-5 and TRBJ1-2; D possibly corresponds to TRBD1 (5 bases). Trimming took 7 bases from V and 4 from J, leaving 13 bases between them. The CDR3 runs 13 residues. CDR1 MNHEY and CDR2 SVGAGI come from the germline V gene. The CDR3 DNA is TGTGCCAGCACCCTGACAGTGGGCTATGGCTACACCTTC. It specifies CASTLTVGYGYTF.